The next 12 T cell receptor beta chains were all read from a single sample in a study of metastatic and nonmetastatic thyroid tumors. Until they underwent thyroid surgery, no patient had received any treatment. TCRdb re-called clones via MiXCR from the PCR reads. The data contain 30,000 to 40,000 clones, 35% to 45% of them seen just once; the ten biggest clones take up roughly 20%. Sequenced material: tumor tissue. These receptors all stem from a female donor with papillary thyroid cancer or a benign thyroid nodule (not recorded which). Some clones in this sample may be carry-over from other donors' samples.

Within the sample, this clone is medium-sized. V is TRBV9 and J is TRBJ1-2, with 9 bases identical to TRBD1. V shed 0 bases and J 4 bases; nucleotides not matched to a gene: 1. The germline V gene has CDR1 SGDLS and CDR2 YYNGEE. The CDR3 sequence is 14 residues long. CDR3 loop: CASSVGGQGYGYTF. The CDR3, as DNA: TGTGCCAGCAGCGTAGGGGGACAGGGCTATGGCTACACCTTC.

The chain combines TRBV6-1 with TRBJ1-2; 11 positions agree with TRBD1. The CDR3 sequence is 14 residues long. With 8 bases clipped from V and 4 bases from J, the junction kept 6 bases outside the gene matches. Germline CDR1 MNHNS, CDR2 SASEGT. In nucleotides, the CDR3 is TGTGCCAGCTCGGAGGGACAGGGGGTCTATGGCTACACCTTC. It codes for CASSEGQGVYGYTF.

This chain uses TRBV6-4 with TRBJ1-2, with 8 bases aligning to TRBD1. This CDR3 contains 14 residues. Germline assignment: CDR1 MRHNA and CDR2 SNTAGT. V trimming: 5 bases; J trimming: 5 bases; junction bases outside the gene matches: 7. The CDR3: CASSYFQGAYGYTF. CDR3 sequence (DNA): TGTGCCAGCAGTTATTTTCAGGGGGCTTATGGCTACACCTTC.

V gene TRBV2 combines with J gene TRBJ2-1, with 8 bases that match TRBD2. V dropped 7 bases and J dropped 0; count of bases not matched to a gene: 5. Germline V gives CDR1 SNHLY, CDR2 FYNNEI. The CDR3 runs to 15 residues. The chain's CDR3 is CASIESGSSYNEQFF. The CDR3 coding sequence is TGTGCCAGCATCGAAAGCGGGAGCTCCTACAATGAGCAGTTCTTC.

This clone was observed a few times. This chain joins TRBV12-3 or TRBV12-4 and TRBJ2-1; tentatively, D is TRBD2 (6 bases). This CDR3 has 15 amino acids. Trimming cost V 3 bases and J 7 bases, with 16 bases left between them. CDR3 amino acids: CASSFNVGLRNEQFF. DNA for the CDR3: TGTGCCAGCAGTTTTAATGTGGGACTGCGGAATGAGCAGTTCTTC.

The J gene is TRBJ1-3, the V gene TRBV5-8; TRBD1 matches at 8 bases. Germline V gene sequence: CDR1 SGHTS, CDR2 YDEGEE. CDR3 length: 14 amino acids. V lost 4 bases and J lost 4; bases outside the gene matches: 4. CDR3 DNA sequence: TGTGCCAGCAGCCGACAGGGGACAGGAAACACCATATATTTT. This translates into CASSRQGTGNTIYF. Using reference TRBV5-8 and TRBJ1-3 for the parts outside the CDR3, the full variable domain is EAGVTQSPTHLIKTRGQQATLRCSPISGHTSVYWYQQALGLGLQFLLWYDEGEERNRGNFPPRFSGRQFPNYSSELNVNALELEDSALYLCASSRQGTGNTIYFGEGSWLTVV.

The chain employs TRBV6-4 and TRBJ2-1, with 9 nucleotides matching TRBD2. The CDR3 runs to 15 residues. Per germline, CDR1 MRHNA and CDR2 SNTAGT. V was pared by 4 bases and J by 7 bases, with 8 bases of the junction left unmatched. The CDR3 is CASSVRLAGFNEQFF. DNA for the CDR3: TGTGCCAGCAGTGTGCGTCTAGCGGGATTTAATGAGCAGTTCTTC.

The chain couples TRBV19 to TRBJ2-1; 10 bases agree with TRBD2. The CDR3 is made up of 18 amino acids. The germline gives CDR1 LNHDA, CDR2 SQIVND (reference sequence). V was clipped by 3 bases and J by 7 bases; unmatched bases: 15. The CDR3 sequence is CASSMSQLAGILGNEQFF. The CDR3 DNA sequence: TGTGCCAGTAGTATGTCCCAACTAGCGGGAATCCTTGGAAATGAGCAGTTCTTC.

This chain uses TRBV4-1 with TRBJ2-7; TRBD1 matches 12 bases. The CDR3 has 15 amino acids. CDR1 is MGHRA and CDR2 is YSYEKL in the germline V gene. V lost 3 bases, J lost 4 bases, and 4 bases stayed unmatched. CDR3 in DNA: TGCGCCAGCAGCCACCCGGGACAGGGGGCTTACGAGCAGTACTTC. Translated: CASSHPGQGAYEQYF.

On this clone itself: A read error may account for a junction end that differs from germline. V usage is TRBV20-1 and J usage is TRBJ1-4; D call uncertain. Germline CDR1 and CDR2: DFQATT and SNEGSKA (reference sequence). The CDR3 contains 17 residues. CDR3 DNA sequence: TGCAGTGCTAGAGACTTTCTCAGCGCGGCAACTAATGAAAAACTGTTTTTC. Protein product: CSARDFLSAATNEKLFF.

The CDR3 sequence: CASSLTGPDTEAFF. The DNA of the CDR3 is TGTGCCAGCAGCTTGACAGGGCCGGACACTGAAGCTTTCTTT. This chain connects TRBV7-6 to TRBJ1-1; 7 bases are a match to TRBD1. Germline V gene lookup returns CDR1 SGHVS and CDR2 FNYEAQ. The length of the CDR3 is 14 residues. The trim removed 3 bases at V and 3 bases at J, leaving 4 bases unmatched.

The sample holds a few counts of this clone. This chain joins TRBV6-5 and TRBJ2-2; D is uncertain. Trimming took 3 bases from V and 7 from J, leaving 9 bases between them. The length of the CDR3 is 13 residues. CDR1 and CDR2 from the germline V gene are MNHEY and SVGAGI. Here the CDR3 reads CASSYSGGGELFF. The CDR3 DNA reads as TGTGCCAGCAGTTATTCGGGTGGCGGGGAGCTGTTTTTT.